The 9 T cell receptor beta chains presented below share a single source sample, sequenced in a study of identifying expanded T cells in peripheral blood. Sequencing used immunoSEQ multiplex PCR; TCRdb keeps in-frame clones, though not all of them. The sample includes about 53,000 clones, around 81% seen only once; the top ten take roughly a sixth. The sample comprised blood. Receptors originate from a person between 18 and 69 years old in good health.

The chain is built from TRBV7-9 and TRBJ2-7; D ambiguous. This CDR3 is 11 amino acids long. Trimming pared 3 bases from V and 7 bases from J, leaving 7 bases between. The germline gives CDR1 SEHNR, CDR2 FQNEAQ (reference sequence). CDR3 coding DNA: TGTGCCAGCAGCTTTGGACCAGAGCAGTACTTC. Its protein product is CASSFGPEQYF.

V gene TRBV30 combines with J gene TRBJ2-1, with D perhaps TRBD2 (5 bases). V was pared by 0 bases and J by 4 bases, with 7 bases between. Germline CDR1 GTSNPN, CDR2 SVGIG (reference sequence). This CDR3 region has 13 residues. CDR3 residues: CAWSVAEYNEQFF. CDR3 coding DNA: TGTGCCTGGAGTGTAGCGGAATACAATGAGCAGTTCTTC.

The chain employs TRBV5-8 and TRBJ2-1; 8 bases fit TRBD2. Germline assignment: CDR1 SGHTS and CDR2 YDEGEE. The CDR3 runs to 14 residues. Losses at the gene ends were 2 bases for V and 6 bases for J; bases not matched to a gene: 4. In DNA form, the CDR3 reads TGTGCCAGCAGCTTAGGACTAGCTTTCAATGAGCAGTTCTTC. The encoded protein is CASSLGLAFNEQFF.

This chain links TRBV4-3 with TRBJ1-4; TRBD1 agrees at 9 bases. CDR1 and CDR2 from the germline V gene are LGHNA and YSLEER. The CDR3 runs to 17 residues. V was pared by 0 bases and J by 7 bases, with 9 bases of the junction left unmatched. This chain's CDR3 is CASSQEGPGQGREKLFF. Written as DNA, the CDR3 is TGCGCCAGCAGCCAAGAAGGGCCAGGACAGGGGCGTGAAAAACTGTTTTTT.

The chain employs TRBV18 and TRBJ2-7; tentative D call: TRBD2 (5 bases). CDR1 is KGHSH and CDR2 is LQKENI in the germline V gene. The CDR3 contains 15 residues. The V gene lost 4 bases and the J gene lost 2 bases, with 15 bases spanning the gap. The CDR3 nucleotides read TGTGCCAGCTCACGGGAAACTAGAGGCCCCTACGAGCAGTACTTC. It translates to CASSRETRGPYEQYF.

This clone was seen only once. This CDR3 is CASSAPERMKGYTF. The DNA for the CDR3 is TGTGCCAGCAGCGCCCCCGAAAGAATGAAGGGCTACACCTTC. V gene TRBV9 combines with J gene TRBJ1-2; D remains ambiguous. CDR3 length: 14 amino acids. Between the trimmed V and J ends, which lost 3 bases and 8 bases, there was a span of 17 bases. Looked up from germline, CDR1 is SGDLS and CDR2 is YYNGEE.

DNA of the CDR3: TGTGCCAGCAGCTTAAGTGGGGTAGGTGGGGGTGCCGAGCAGTACTTC. This codes for CASSLSGVGGGAEQYF. The V and J genes are TRBV7-9 and TRBJ2-7; D might be TRBD1 or TRBD2, each matching 5 bases. Germline CDR1 and CDR2: SEHNR and FQNEAQ (reference sequence). The CDR3 spans 16 residues. V lost 2 bases, J lost 6 bases, and 20 bases lay in between.

This clone showed up just once. The chain links TRBV9 to TRBJ2-2; either TRBD1 or TRBD2 may fit D (6 bases each). The CDR3 sequence is 15 residues long. The germline V and J ends were trimmed by 4 bases and 4 bases, with 14 bases remaining between them. The germline CDR1 and CDR2 sequences are SGDLS and YYNGEE. CDR3 in DNA: TGTGCCAGCAGCACCCGAGGGGGGACCACCGGGGAGCTGTTTTTT. Protein: CASSTRGGTTGELFF.

The V and J genes are TRBV7-8 and TRBJ2-7; D may be TRBD1 or TRBD2 (5 bases each). The germline CDR1 and CDR2 sequences are SGHVS and FQNEAQ. V lost 3 bases and J lost 2, with 11 bases in between. CDR3 length: 14 residues. Here the CDR3 reads CASSLGPTAYEQYF. The DNA of the CDR3 is TGTGCCAGCAGCTTGGGACCGACGGCCTACGAGCAGTACTTC.